This T cell receptor beta chain appears in the sequencing data of a study of identifying expanded T cells in peripheral blood. Study-level points and caveats: Variance in clone template counts between approximately 2-week samples significantly increased with total template count across all healthy donors. Over two and four weeks, about 15 and 19 clones changed, versus around 1.3 between replicates.

CDR3 length equals 12 residues. V was trimmed by 6 bases and J by 9 bases, leaving 9 bases between them. From germline, CDR1 is SNHLY and CDR2 FYNNEI. During the collection period, no donor immune events like infections were recorded. Only in-frame clones appear in the TCRdb table, and some are missing; sequencing was by immunoSEQ multiplex PCR. The sample lists more than 95,000 clones, about 80% occurring once. About this clone itself: Its antigen remains unknown.

The gene calls are TRBV2 and TRBJ1-6, with no clear D. Input material: blood. This receptor was taken from a person between 18 and 75 years old in good health. CDR3 sequence: CASRGAPSPLHF. CDR3 bases: TGTGCCAGCAGGGGCGCGCCTTCACCCCTCCACTTT.